The present TCR beta chain was sequenced within a study of cytomegalovirus exposure and HLA in healthy donors. Overall study results and limits: Among the sequence variants, a highly shared cluster was likely an artifact of sequencing. The CMV antigen specificity of three CMV-associated chains was confirmed through in vitro analysis. A list of approximately 160 TCR beta chains associated with cytomegalovirus was given. According to a later analysis, most TCR beta chains associated with CMV appeared HLA-restricted.

60 Vbeta and 13 Jbeta primers were used in PCR. The table came from immunoSEQ multiplex PCR; TCRdb's copy has only in-frame clones and leaves some out. The table has some 250,000 clones, 82% seen once. Note on this clone: Its antigen remains unknown.

V dropped 6 bases and J dropped 0; count of bases not matched to a gene: 10. From germline, CDR1 is ENHRY and CDR2 SYGVKD. This CDR3 spans 17 amino acids. The source of this sequence is a woman aged 40 to 49 in good health and CMV-seropositive. Sequences were obtained from PBMCs. V usage is TRBV10-3 and J usage is TRBJ1-3; 8 nucleotides line up with TRBD1. CDR3 sequence (DNA): TGTGCCATCAGGGCAGGGGGCGCCTCCATCTCTGGAAACACCATATATTTT. Translated, it gives CAIRAGGASISGNTIYF.